A single sample is the source of the 21 T cell receptor beta chains below, sequenced in a study of control samples from healthy donors and cancer patients. Only in-frame clones appear in the TCRdb table, and some are missing; sequencing was by immunoSEQ multiplex PCR. The data contain 170,000 or so clones, nearly 90% of them seen just once; the ten biggest clones take up 1.3% to 1.5%. Material for sequencing was blood. The source of these receptors is a woman aged 50 to 65 in good health.

The genes are TRBV5-1 and TRBJ2-1; perhaps D is TRBD1 or TRBD2 (9 bases each). Germline V gene sequence: CDR1 SGHRS, CDR2 YFSETQ. Trimming removed 4 bases at V and 3 bases at J, with 29 bases between. This CDR3 comprises 20 residues. The CDR3 DNA is TGCGCCAGCAGCCCCGGACAGGGGAAGGTAGCGGGAGCAGGCTACAATGAGCAGTTCTTC. Translating it yields CASSPGQGKVAGAGYNEQFF.

This sequence joins TRBV3-1 (or the pseudogene TRBV3-2) and TRBJ1-6; D is undetermined. Germline lookup yields CDR1 LGHDT and CDR2 YNNKEL (reference sequence). This CDR3 has 12 amino acids. V was cut by 3 bases and J by 6 bases, with 3 bases left in between. CDR3 nucleotide sequence: TGTGCCAGCAGCCATCGTAATTCACCCCTCCACTTT. Protein: CASSHRNSPLHF.

The chain uses TRBV11-2 and TRBJ1-1, with D unclear. CDR1 SGHAT and CDR2 FQNNGV come from the germline V gene. There are 14 residues in the CDR3. The V gene lost 3 bases and the J gene lost 1 base, with 9 bases spanning the gap. CDR3 sequence reads: CASSFLPGNTEAFF. The CDR3 DNA sequence: TGTGCCAGCAGCTTCCTTCCGGGGAACACTGAAGCTTTCTTT.

The gene calls are TRBV6-2 or TRBV6-3 and TRBJ2-3; D is ambiguous. V was clipped by 3 bases and J by 9 bases, with 7 bases between them. The CDR3 consists of 11 residues. Germline V gene data show CDR1 as MNHEY and CDR2 as SVGEGT. As DNA, the CDR3 is TGTGCCAGCAGTTATCTAGGGACGCAGTATTTT. Translated: CASSYLGTQYF.

The chain employs TRBV19 and TRBJ2-7; tentative D call: TRBD2 (6 bases). Germline assignment: CDR1 LNHDA and CDR2 SQIVND (reference sequence). The CDR3 loop spans 14 amino acids. The germline V and J ends were trimmed by 5 bases and 6 bases, with 17 bases remaining between them. The CDR3 spells CASSSQTGVPEQYF. The CDR3 nucleotides are TGTGCCAGTAGTTCCCAAACGGGAGTCCCCGAGCAGTACTTC.

J is TRBJ2-1 and V is TRBV7-2; 7 bases agree with TRBD2. Per germline, CDR1 SGHTA and CDR2 FQGNSA. J gave up 7 bases and V 1 base, and 10 bases lay outside the gene matches. The CDR3 is made up of 16 amino acids. The DNA of the CDR3 is TGTGCCAGCAGCTTAGTAGGACGGGCCGGGGGGAATGAGCAGTTCTTC. Amino acid sequence: CASSLVGRAGGNEQFF.

This clone was seen only once. V and J are TRBV28 and TRBJ1-2; D is ambiguous. The CDR3 sequence is 13 residues long. With 3 bases removed from V and 3 bases from J, the gap between germline ends came to 8 bases. The germline V gene has CDR1 MDHEN and CDR2 SYDVKM. In DNA, the CDR3 is TGTGCCAGCAGTTTCTTGAAGGACTATGGCTACACCTTC. Its translation is CASSFLKDYGYTF.

The J gene is TRBJ1-4, the V gene TRBV7-9, with TRBD1 matching 7 bases. The trim removed 5 bases at V and 5 bases at J, leaving 8 bases unmatched. The CDR3 sequence is 15 residues long. Germline CDR1 reads SEHNR; CDR2 reads FQNEAQ (reference sequence). CDR3 in amino acids: CASSPDRVSNEKLFF. The CDR3 DNA follows: TGTGCCAGCAGCCCCGACAGGGTTTCGAATGAAAAACTGTTTTTT.

The chain has TRBV25-1 and TRBJ2-3, with TRBD1 as a possible D gene (5 bases). Per germline, CDR1 MGHDK and CDR2 SYGVNS. Trimming shortened V by 1 base and J by 2 bases, and 10 bases separated the two germline ends. The CDR3 sequence is 15 residues long. The CDR3: CASSEFRQLTDTQYF. CDR3 coding DNA: TGTGCCAGCAGTGAATTCCGACAGCTCACAGATACGCAGTATTTT.

The V gene is TRBV18, the J gene TRBJ1-2; D not certain. Germline CDR1 KGHSH, CDR2 LQKENI. This CDR3 region has 12 residues. V lost 4 bases and J lost 7, with 10 bases in between. CDR3 bases: TGTGCCAGCTCACTTGGAGACGGTGGCTACACCTTC. Translation: CASSLGDGGYTF.

The gene calls are TRBV3-1 (or the pseudogene TRBV3-2) and TRBJ1-2, with 9 bases that match TRBD1. The CDR3 consists of 15 residues. V was clipped by 2 bases and J by 4 bases; unmatched bases: 5. The germline V gene encodes CDR1 LGHDT and CDR2 YNNKEL (reference sequence). DNA of the CDR3: TGTGCCAGCAGCCAAAACAGGGGGCTCGTCTATGGCTACACCTTC. It encodes CASSQNRGLVYGYTF.

The rearrangement joins TRBV14 to TRBJ2-3, with TRBD2 matching over 10 bases. The CDR3 contains 15 residues. Trimming cost V 2 bases and J 4 bases; bases outside gene matches: 3. Germline V CDR1 and CDR2: SGHDN, FVKESK. This chain's CDR3 is CASSQLLAGADTQYF. Here the CDR3 DNA reads TGTGCCAGCAGCCAACTCCTAGCGGGAGCAGATACGCAGTATTTT.

The gene calls are TRBV4-2 and TRBJ2-7; D gene uncertain. Trimming shortened V by 6 bases and J by 6 bases, and 15 bases separated the two germline ends. Looked up from germline, CDR1 is LGHNA and CDR2 is YNFKEQ. The CDR3 covers 13 residues. The CDR3 loop reads CASSNLFRVEQYF. The CDR3 nucleotides read TGTGCCAGCAGTAACCTATTTCGGGTCGAGCAGTACTTC.

As regards this clone: The same CDR3 arises from other DNA sequences in this sample as well. This chain uses TRBV7-6 with TRBJ2-1; D gene uncertain. Per germline, CDR1 SGHVS and CDR2 FNYEAQ. Trimming took 0 bases from V and 0 from J, leaving 6 bases between them. This CDR3 is 15 amino acids long. The CDR3 sequence is CASSLAVSSYNEQFF. In DNA form, the CDR3 reads TGTGCCAGCAGCTTAGCGGTAAGCTCCTACAATGAGCAGTTCTTC.

CDR3 protein: CSASSLAYSTDTQYF. CDR3 nucleotides: TGCAGTGCTAGTTCCCTAGCCTATAGCACAGATACGCAGTATTTT. The V call is TRBV20-1, the J call TRBJ2-3; possibly TRBD2 for D (5 bases). The CDR3 is made up of 15 amino acids. The V gene's germline CDR1 is DFQATT and CDR2 SNEGSKA (reference sequence). Trimming took 3 bases from V and 0 from J, leaving 13 bases between them.

V usage is TRBV5-1 and J usage is TRBJ2-7; D uncertain. Looked up from germline, CDR1 is SGHRS and CDR2 is YFSETQ. Trimming removed 0 bases from V and 3 bases from J, with 7 bases in between. The CDR3 sequence is 13 residues long. CDR3: CASSLASSYEQYF. The CDR3 nucleotides read TGCGCCAGCAGCTTGGCCTCGAGCTACGAGCAGTACTTC.

The V gene is TRBV9, the J gene TRBJ1-6; D remains ambiguous. V dropped 0 bases and J dropped 6 bases, with 13 bases sitting between them. Germline V gives CDR1 SGDLS, CDR2 YYNGEE. CDR3 size: 16 residues. Here the CDR3 DNA reads TGTGCCAGCAGCGTAGGGGGTCTCCCCGTTAATTCACCCCTCCACTTT. Protein sequence: CASSVGGLPVNSPLHF.

V is TRBV3-1 (or the pseudogene TRBV3-2) and J is TRBJ2-7, with 14 nucleotides matching TRBD2. This CDR3 region has 16 residues. The V segment lost 7 bases and the J segment 6 bases; nucleotides outside the gene matches: 11. Germline V gene lookup returns CDR1 LGHDT and CDR2 YNNKEL (reference sequence). CDR3 sequence reads: CASTTFGTSGGGEQYF. The CDR3 DNA reads as TGTGCCAGCACCACATTCGGGACTAGCGGGGGTGGCGAGCAGTACTTC.

The rearrangement links TRBV30 to TRBJ2-5; D possibly corresponds to TRBD1 (6 bases). Germline-derived CDR1 and CDR2 are GTSNPN and SVGIG (reference sequence). Trimming shortened V by 8 bases and J by 5 bases, and 18 bases separated the two germline ends. The CDR3 is 13 residues long. CDR3 nucleotide sequence: TGTGCCCGAGCACAGGGTTCGGCGGAGACCCAGTACTTC. It yields the protein CARAQGSAETQYF.

This rearrangement joins TRBV15 to TRBJ1-1; no clear D gene. V lost 5 bases and J 2 bases, leaving 15 bases between the germline ends. CDR1 is LNHNV and CDR2 is YYDKDF in the germline V gene (reference sequence). The CDR3 is 15 residues long. CDR3 DNA: TGTGCCACCAGCCTCCCCCTGGGGATTAACACTGAAGCTTTCTTT. This codes for CATSLPLGINTEAFF.

With regard to this clone: The germline gene is not matched at one end of the junction; a read error may be the cause. The genes are TRBV7-7 and TRBJ1-3; 9 bases fit TRBD1. CDR1 is SSHAT and CDR2 is FNYEAQ in the germline V gene (reference sequence). This CDR3 has 14 amino acids. The CDR3 loop reads CASSDGQGGNTIYF. CDR3 bases: TGTGCTAGCAGCGATGGACAGGGGGGAAACACCATATATTTT.